This T cell receptor (beta chain) was sequenced for a study of T cells in pancreatic ductal adenocarcinoma. The study's findings and limits: Tumor samples had fewer productive templates and about 8-fold fewer unique clonotypes than blood. The resected cohort was biased toward the minority with early-stage disease. No significant tumor-blood clonality difference; means were about 0.11 and 0.072.

Selected pancreatic ductal adenocarcinoma patients had undergone surgery without neoadjuvant therapy. Only a few counts were recorded for this clone. The antigen is unknown. V was clipped by 3 bases and J by 4 bases; unmatched bases: 2. There are 13 residues in the CDR3. Germline lookup yields CDR1 SGHRS and CDR2 YFSETQ. Profiled with immunoSEQ multiplex PCR; TCRdb holds only in-frame clones, not every one. The repertoire includes roughly 20,000 clones, about nine tenths of them detected once, and 0.94% sits in the top ten. Sequencing was carried out using PBMCs. The TCR comes from a human donor with pancreatic ductal adenocarcinoma. This chain joins TRBV5-1 and TRBJ2-5; TRBD2 agrees at 8 bases. The CDR3, as DNA: TGCGCCAGCAGCTGGGGACTAGTAGAGACCCAGTACTTC. Amino acid sequence: CASSWGLVETQYF. The full variable domain, in which reference TRBV5-1 and TRBJ2-5 provide the parts outside the CDR3, is KAGVTQTPRYLIKTRGQQVTLSCSPISGHRSVSWYQQTPGQGLQFLFEYFSETQRNKGNFPGRFSGRQFSNSRSEMNVSTLELGDSALYLCASSWGLVETQYFGPGTRLLVL.